These 15 T cell receptor beta chains originate from one sample sequenced in a study of shared clonotypes between healthy human individuals. The data were produced by immunoSEQ multiplex PCR, yet TCRdb's version contains in-frame clones alone and is incomplete. This table has a few hundred thousand clones, roughly 84% appearing once. The source material was memory CD8+ T cells sorted from blood. As for subset: CD45RO+ cells pooled with CCR7-negative TemRA cells. The receptors shown here come from a man between 18 and 29 years old in good health.

The V call is TRBV18, the J call TRBJ2-2; D tentatively reads TRBD1 or TRBD2 (5 bases each). V shed 2 bases and J shed 3 bases, with 13 bases lying between them. This CDR3 is built from 16 residues. The germline V gene encodes CDR1 KGHSH and CDR2 LQKENI. CDR3 in amino acids: CASSPTGLTYTGELFF. As DNA, the CDR3 is TGTGCCAGCTCACCAACGGGGCTAACGTACACCGGGGAGCTGTTTTTT. The whole variable domain, filled in from reference TRBV18 and TRBJ2-2, reads NAGVMQNPRHLVRRRGQEARLRCSPMKGHSHVYWYRQLPEEGLKFMVYLQKENIIDESGMPKERFSAEFPKEGPSILRIQQVVRGDSAAYFCASSPTGLTYTGELFFGEGSRLTVL.

The chain joins TRBV13 to TRBJ2-3; D is undetermined. Germline values: CDR1 PRHDT, CDR2 FYEKMQ (reference sequence). The ends were cut back, 3 bases at V and 4 bases at J, with 5 bases in the middle. This CDR3 is 12 amino acids long. The CDR3 DNA reads TGTGCCAGCAGCTTGGGTTCAGATACGCAGTATTTT. Its translation is CASSLGSDTQYF.

The rearrangement links TRBV11-2 to TRBJ1-1; no definite D call. Germline V gene lookup returns CDR1 SGHAT and CDR2 FQNNGV. The V and J ends lost 2 bases and 2 bases respectively, with 9 bases between them. The CDR3 is 14 amino acids. The CDR3 reads CASSLTPSNTEAFF. Here the CDR3 DNA reads TGTGCCAGCAGCTTAACGCCTTCCAACACTGAAGCTTTCTTT.

The J gene is TRBJ2-2, the V gene TRBV30; D gene unclear. From germline, CDR1 is GTSNPN and CDR2 SVGIG (reference sequence). CDR3 length equals 16 residues. V shed 2 bases and J shed 4 bases, with 17 bases lying between them. As DNA, the CDR3 is TGTGCCTGGAGTCACAGTCAAGCAGTAGTCACCGGGGAGCTGTTTTTT. Its protein is CAWSHSQAVVTGELFF.

A remark on this clone: The same CDR3 can be traced to other DNA sequences in this sample. CDR3 bases: TGTGCCTGGAGTGGCTCAGGGAAAAGAGATACGCAGTATTTT. Translation gives CAWSGSGKRDTQYF. The chain combines TRBV30 with TRBJ2-3, with D tentatively TRBD1 (5 bases). V lost 1 base to trimming and J lost 5 bases, with 13 bases between them. This CDR3 has 14 residues. Germline CDR1 GTSNPN, CDR2 SVGIG (reference sequence).

This chain links TRBV12-5 with TRBJ2-1; D uncertain. Germline CDR1 is LGHNT and CDR2 is FRNRAP. The ends were cut back, 8 bases at V and 4 bases at J, with 24 bases in the middle. The CDR3 extends over 17 amino acids. The CDR3 sequence is CASLTSRADSYYNEQFF. The CDR3 bases are TGTGCTAGTTTAACCAGTAGGGCAGACTCTTATTACAATGAGCAGTTCTTC.

The chain couples TRBV4-1 to TRBJ2-7, with 7 nucleotides matching TRBD1. The germline gives CDR1 MGHRA, CDR2 YSYEKL. This CDR3 has 14 amino acids. Germline trimming cut 3 bases from V and 2 bases from J; bases unmatched to any gene: 4. CDR3 bases: TGCGCCAGCAGCCACCACAGGGGCGCCTACGAGCAGTACTTC. Residues: CASSHHRGAYEQYF.

The chain links TRBV7-2 to TRBJ2-7, with 7 positions matching TRBD1. Germline loops: CDR1 SGHTA, CDR2 FQGNSA. The CDR3 sequence is 14 residues long. V shed 1 base and J 2 bases; nucleotides not matched to a gene: 2. The CDR3 sequence: CASSLGTGPYEQYF. The CDR3 nucleotides are TGTGCCAGCAGCTTAGGGACAGGACCCTACGAGCAGTACTTC. Together with reference TRBV7-2 and TRBJ2-7, the CDR3 gives the full variable domain: GAGVSQSPSNKVTEKGKDVELRCDPISGHTALYWYRQSLGQGLEFLIYFQGNSAPDKSGLPSDRFSAERTGGSVSTLTIQRTQQEDSAVYLCASSLGTGPYEQYFGPGTRLTVT.

Only a few counts were recorded for this clone. This chain links TRBV13 with TRBJ2-5; 12 bases fit TRBD2. Germline-derived CDR1 and CDR2 are PRHDT and FYEKMQ (reference sequence). The CDR3 length is 16 residues. The V segment lost 2 bases and the J segment 4 bases; nucleotides outside the gene matches: 5. CDR3 sequence reads: CASSLLAGGLGETQYF. Written as DNA, the CDR3 is TGTGCCAGCAGCTTACTAGCGGGAGGGCTCGGAGAGACCCAGTACTTC.

The rearrangement links TRBV6-1 to TRBJ2-4; TRBD1 agrees at 11 bases. V was pared by 4 bases and J by 4 bases, with 12 bases of the junction left unmatched. This CDR3 contains 18 residues. Germline V CDR1 and CDR2: MNHNS, SASEGT. The chain's CDR3 is CASSAKTIWDRGKNIQYF. In DNA form, the CDR3 reads TGTGCCAGCAGTGCCAAAACTATATGGGACAGGGGGAAAAACATTCAGTACTTC.

This chain joins TRBV28 and TRBJ2-3; no clear D gene. V was trimmed by 1 base and J by 1 base, leaving 12 bases between them. CDR1 and CDR2 (germline): MDHEN, SYDVKM. The CDR3 runs 16 residues. Here the CDR3 DNA reads TGTGCCAGCAGTTTATCCAGAGACCGGGGCACAGATACGCAGTATTTT. This codes for CASSLSRDRGTDTQYF.

A single count supports this clone. The V and J genes are TRBV7-9 and TRBJ2-7; 7 bases map to TRBD2. The germline V gene has CDR1 SEHNR and CDR2 FQNEAQ (reference sequence). The CDR3 extends over 12 amino acids. After removal of 5 bases from V and 5 bases from J, the junction contained 3 bases not matched to a gene. The CDR3: CASSHGTNEQYF. CDR3 bases: TGTGCCAGCAGCCACGGGACTAACGAGCAGTACTTC.

The chain combines TRBV4-1 with TRBJ2-5; perhaps TRBD1 as D (5 bases). V was shortened by 1 base and J by 4 bases, with 13 bases between the two germline ends. Germline CDR1 reads MGHRA; CDR2 reads YSYEKL. The CDR3 has 15 residues. The DNA for the CDR3 is TGCGCCAGCAGCCAAGGGGGCAGGGAAAGAGAGACCCAGTACTTC. Translating gives CASSQGGRERETQYF.

This chain uses TRBV7-9 with TRBJ2-2; the D gene is possibly TRBD2 (5 bases). Germline loops: CDR1 SEHNR, CDR2 FQNEAQ (reference sequence). V was pared by 3 bases and J by 1 base, with 9 bases between. The CDR3 runs to 15 residues. CDR3 sequence reads: CASSLRAVNTGELFF. Here the CDR3 DNA reads TGTGCCAGCAGCTTGAGGGCGGTGAACACCGGGGAGCTGTTTTTT.

This clone was recorded at least ten times. The chain employs TRBV5-6 and TRBJ2-7; 7 bases agree with TRBD1. V gave up 4 bases and J gave up 0 bases; unmatched junction bases: 4. Per the germline V gene, CDR1 is SGHDT and CDR2 is YYEEEE. This CDR3 comprises 14 residues. CDR3 loop: CASSEQGTSYEQYF. The DNA for the CDR3 is TGTGCCAGCAGCGAACAGGGGACCTCCTACGAGCAGTACTTC.